Below are 24 T cell receptor beta chains sequenced from a single sample in a study of beta chain features in type 1 diabetes. Reverse transcribing all isolated RNA meant expressed TCRB transcripts were sequenced. Profiled with immunoSEQ multiplex PCR; TCRdb holds only in-frame clones, not every one. The sample consists of approximately 330,000 clones, roughly 9.6% of them appearing once. The sample comprised naive CD4+ T cells from blood. These receptors were obtained from a woman under 40 in good health.

This clone came up a few times. The V and J genes are TRBV14 and TRBJ2-7; 8 nucleotides agree with TRBD1. From germline, CDR1 is SGHDN and CDR2 FVKESK. With V trimmed by 1 base and J by 0 bases, 8 bases remained unmatched. The length of the CDR3 is 17 residues. CDR3 region: CASSQGPGTGVSYEQYF. DNA of the CDR3: TGTGCCAGCAGCCAAGGGCCGGGGACAGGTGTCTCCTACGAGCAGTACTTC.

This sequence joins TRBV11-3 and TRBJ2-5; 9 nucleotides agree with TRBD1. Germline loops: CDR1 SGHNT, CDR2 YENEEA. V lost 1 base, J lost 3 bases, and 3 bases stayed unmatched. The CDR3 runs to 15 residues. The CDR3 bases are TGTGCCAGCAGCTTAGGGGGACAGGGCGAAGAGACCCAGTACTTC. This codes for CASSLGGQGEETQYF.

In its sample, this clone was seen a few times. The chain uses TRBV9 and TRBJ2-4; no clear D. V lost 0 bases, J lost 6 bases, and 13 bases lay in between. Per germline, CDR1 SGDLS and CDR2 YYNGEE. There are 15 residues in the CDR3. The CDR3 bases are TGTGCCAGCAGCGTAGCCGCCGAGGTTGGAAACATTCAGTACTTC. Encoded protein: CASSVAAEVGNIQYF.

V is TRBV9 and J is TRBJ2-1; TRBD2 is a possible D gene (7 bases). This CDR3 has 16 residues. Deletions cut 3 bases from V and 7 bases from J, with 20 bases between. Germline CDR1 is SGDLS and CDR2 is YYNGEE. The CDR3 DNA follows: TGTGCCAGCAGCGCCGGGGGGCTAGCGGAGAGAAATGAGCAGTTCTTC. It specifies CASSAGGLAERNEQFF. Supplemented by reference TRBV9 and TRBJ2-1, the full variable domain reads DSGVTQTPKHLITATGQRVTLRCSPRSGDLSVYWYQQSLDQGLQFLIQYYNGEERAKGNILERFSAQQFPDLHSELNLSSLELGDSALYFCASSAGGLAERNEQFFGPGTRLTVL.

This clone was counted between two and nine times. The rearrangement links TRBV7-9 to TRBJ1-4; 7 bases align to TRBD1. J was trimmed by 4 bases and V by 3 bases; bases with no gene match: 5. CDR1 is SEHNR and CDR2 is FQNEAQ in the germline V gene (reference sequence). This CDR3 spans 15 amino acids. CDR3 residues: CASSLRDSINEKLFF. The DNA for the CDR3 is TGTGCCAGCAGCTTGCGGGACAGCATTAATGAAAAACTGTTTTTT. The full variable domain, rest sourced from reference TRBV7-9 and TRBJ1-4, is DTGVSQNPRHKITKRGQNVTFRCDPISEHNRLYWYRQTLGQGPEFLTYFQNEAQLEKSRLLSDRFSAERPKGSFSTLEIQRTEQGDSAMYLCASSLRDSINEKLFFGSGTQLSVL.

This clone was counted only a few times. The chain recombines TRBV6-6 with TRBJ2-1; D is uncertain. Germline CDR1 reads MNHNY; CDR2 reads SVGAGI (reference sequence). The CDR3 runs 14 residues. Trimming removed 0 bases at V and 6 bases at J, with 9 bases between. DNA of the CDR3: TGTGCCAGCAGTTACTCCGGCAGGCGCAATGAGCAGTTCTTC. It translates to CASSYSGRRNEQFF.

V and J are TRBV7-2 and TRBJ2-3; tentative D call: TRBD1 (6 bases). This CDR3 is built from 15 residues. The V gene lost 1 base and the J gene lost 2 bases, with 10 bases spanning the gap. Germline loops: CDR1 SGHTA, CDR2 FQGNSA. This chain's CDR3 is CASSLDGDNTDTQYF. CDR3 nucleotides: TGTGCCAGCAGCTTAGACGGGGACAACACAGATACGCAGTATTTT.

This clone was found a few times. The rearrangement joins TRBV28 to TRBJ2-2; D possibly corresponds to TRBD1 (6 bases). V lost 8 bases and J 5 bases, leaving 15 bases between the germline ends. Germline V gene lookup returns CDR1 MDHEN and CDR2 SYDVKM. The CDR3 extends over 14 amino acids. CDR3 in amino acids: CASRTGSETGELFF. CDR3 bases: TGTGCCAGCCGTACAGGGTCGGAGACCGGGGAGCTGTTTTTT.

DNA for the CDR3: TGTGCCAGCAGTCCGGGACAGGGTCAGCCCTACGAGCAGTACTTC. It yields the protein CASSPGQGQPYEQYF. The V gene is TRBV6-5, the J gene TRBJ2-7; 9 nucleotides line up with TRBD1. This CDR3 has 15 residues. Looked up from germline, CDR1 is MNHEY and CDR2 is SVGAGI. Trimming cost V 5 bases and J 2 bases; bases outside gene matches: 7.

This clone was seen only a few times. The V call is TRBV2, the J call TRBJ2-2, with 7 bases aligning to TRBD1. The CDR3 runs to 15 residues. The germline gives CDR1 SNHLY, CDR2 FYNNEI. V lost 5 bases, J lost 1 base, and 4 bases stayed unmatched. The CDR3 protein is CASSRQGRNTGELFF. CDR3 sequence (DNA): TGTGCCAGCAGTCGACAGGGTAGGAACACCGGGGAGCTGTTTTTT.

This clone occurred a few times. The CDR3 nucleotides are TGCGCCAGCAGCCGGTCAGGGGCAACTAATGAAAAACTGTTTTTT. Translation: CASSRSGATNEKLFF. The V gene is TRBV4-1, the J gene TRBJ1-4; D may be TRBD1 (6 bases). V gave up 4 bases and J gave up 0 bases, with 9 bases separating them. CDR3 length: 15 amino acids. CDR1 MGHRA and CDR2 YSYEKL come from the germline V gene.

This clone turned up a few times. This chain joins TRBV5-1 and TRBJ2-2; 9 bases are a match to TRBD1. CDR3 length equals 15 residues. With 2 bases clipped from V and 3 bases from J, the junction kept 2 bases outside the gene matches. Germline CDR1 is SGHRS and CDR2 is YFSETQ. CDR3 residues: CASSFWDRDTGELFF. Written as DNA, the CDR3 is TGCGCCAGCAGCTTTTGGGACAGGGACACCGGGGAGCTGTTTTTT.

This clone was seen ten or more times. This chain uses TRBV29-1 with TRBJ2-1; the D is unclear. The germline V gene encodes CDR1 SQVTM and CDR2 ANQGSEA. V lost 4 bases and J lost 8, with 12 bases in between. The CDR3 has 12 residues. CDR3 loop: CSVGHASDEQFF. CDR3 sequence (DNA): TGCAGCGTTGGTCACGCGTCTGATGAGCAGTTCTTC.

CDR3 sequence (DNA): TGTGCCAGCAGCTTATTCGGGAACTACGAGCAGTACTTC. This sequence encodes CASSLFGNYEQYF. The chain uses TRBV7-6 and TRBJ2-7; D possibly corresponds to TRBD2 (5 bases). CDR1 and CDR2 (germline): SGHVS, FNYEAQ. This CDR3 is built from 13 residues. Trimming shortened V by 2 bases and J by 3 bases, and 8 bases separated the two germline ends.

DNA of the CDR3: TGTGCCAGCAGCCCAAGCGGGAGGCTGAGTACAGATACGCAGTATTTT. It encodes CASSPSGRLSTDTQYF. The chain joins TRBV7-2 to TRBJ2-3, with TRBD2 identical over 9 bases. The ends lost 5 bases at V and 3 bases at J; junction bases unmatched: 9. Germline CDR1 and CDR2: SGHTA and FQGNSA. This CDR3 is 16 amino acids long.

This chain joins TRBV7-2 and TRBJ2-7, with unresolved D. This CDR3 contains 11 residues. V lost 4 bases and J lost 7, with 8 bases in between. Germline CDR1 reads SGHTA; CDR2 reads FQGNSA. The CDR3 DNA sequence: TGTGCCAGCAGCTCCCCCGTAGAGCAGTACTTC. This sequence encodes CASSSPVEQYF.

The chain joins TRBV7-2 to TRBJ2-7; 9 bases align to TRBD2. The CDR3 totals 16 residues. V trimming: 1 base; J trimming: 2 bases; junction bases outside the gene matches: 6. Germline CDR1 reads SGHTA; CDR2 reads FQGNSA. DNA of the CDR3: TGTGCCAGCAGCTTAGTGGCTAGCGGGACCACCTACGAGCAGTACTTC. Protein sequence: CASSLVASGTTYEQYF.

The chain has TRBV29-1 and TRBJ2-5; 9 bases are shared with TRBD1. CDR3 length: 13 amino acids. CDR1 is SQVTM, CDR2 ANQGSEA, per germline. With 3 bases clipped from V and 4 bases from J, the junction kept 3 bases outside the gene matches. The CDR3 bases are TGCAGCGTTGACCGGGACAGGGCAGAGACCCAGTACTTC. Translating gives CSVDRDRAETQYF. The full variable domain, in which reference TRBV29-1 and TRBJ2-5 provide the parts outside the CDR3, is SAVISQKPSRDICQRGTSLTIQCQVDSQVTMMFWYRQQPGQSLTLIATANQGSEATYESGFVIDKFPISRPNLTFSTLTVSNMSPEDSSIYLCSVDRDRAETQYFGPGTRLLVL.

The sample holds a few counts of this clone. The rearrangement joins TRBV6-4 to TRBJ2-3, with D possibly matching TRBD2 (7 bases). CDR3 length equals 16 residues. V lost 6 bases and J lost 0, with 16 bases in between. Germline V gives CDR1 MRHNA, CDR2 SNTAGT. The CDR3 protein is CASSLRGGGSTDTQYF. CDR3 DNA: TGTGCCAGCAGCCTACGGGGAGGGGGAAGCACAGATACGCAGTATTTT.

The CDR3: CASSGGLAKTYEQYF. The CDR3 nucleotides are TGTGCCAGCAGTGGGGGACTAGCGAAGACCTACGAGCAGTACTTC. The chain recombines TRBV2 with TRBJ2-7, with TRBD2 matching over 10 bases. Trimming took 4 bases from V and 2 from J; bases not matched to a gene: 5. Germline values: CDR1 SNHLY, CDR2 FYNNEI. CDR3 length equals 15 residues.

This clone was detected a few times. V is TRBV9 and J is TRBJ2-1; TRBD1 matches at 7 bases. CDR3 length: 15 residues. Germline V gives CDR1 SGDLS, CDR2 YYNGEE. V was pared by 3 bases and J by 4 bases, with 7 bases of the junction left unmatched. CDR3 coding DNA: TGTGCCAGCAGCGCACCGGGACAGTTATACAATGAGCAGTTCTTC. Translation: CASSAPGQLYNEQFF.

J is TRBJ1-1 and V is TRBV4-3, with TRBD1 matching over 9 bases. CDR3 length: 15 amino acids. V lost 2 bases and J lost 5; bases outside the gene matches: 6. CDR1 LGHNA and CDR2 YSLEER come from the germline V gene. Written as DNA, the CDR3 is TGCGCCAGCAGCCAAACAGGGGGCGCGACGACTGAAGCTTTCTTT. Residues: CASSQTGGATTEAFF.

The sample holds a few counts of this clone. The chain employs TRBV5-1 and TRBJ2-5, with TRBD1 as a possible D gene (5 bases). Trimming shortened V by 0 bases and J by 1 base, and 13 bases separated the two germline ends. Germline V gives CDR1 SGHRS, CDR2 YFSETQ. The CDR3 has 16 residues. The CDR3 sequence is CASSLAGQAPQETQYF. As DNA, the CDR3 is TGCGCCAGCAGCTTGGCCGGACAAGCGCCCCAAGAGACCCAGTACTTC.

There are a few counts of this clone. The chain has TRBV28 and TRBJ1-2; TRBD1 is a possible D gene (5 bases). V lost 6 bases and J lost 0, with 8 bases in between. The CDR3 runs 13 residues. Germline V gene lookup returns CDR1 MDHEN and CDR2 SYDVKM. CDR3 nucleotides: TGTGCCAGCAGCTCAGGGTCTAACTATGGCTACACCTTC. It yields the protein CASSSGSNYGYTF.